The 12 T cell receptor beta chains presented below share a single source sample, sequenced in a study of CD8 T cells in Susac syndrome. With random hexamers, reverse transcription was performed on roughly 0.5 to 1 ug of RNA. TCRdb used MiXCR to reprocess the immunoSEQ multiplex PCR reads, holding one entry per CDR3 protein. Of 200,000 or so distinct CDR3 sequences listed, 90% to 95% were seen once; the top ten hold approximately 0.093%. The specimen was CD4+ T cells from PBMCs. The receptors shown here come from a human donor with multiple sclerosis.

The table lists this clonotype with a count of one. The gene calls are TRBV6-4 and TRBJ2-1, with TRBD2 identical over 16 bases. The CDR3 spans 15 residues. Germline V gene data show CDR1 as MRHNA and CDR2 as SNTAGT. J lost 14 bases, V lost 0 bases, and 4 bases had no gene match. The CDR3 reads CASSDSGTSGRGKFF. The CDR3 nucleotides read TGTGCCAGCAGTGACTCCGGGACTAGCGGGAGGGGGAAGTTCTTC.

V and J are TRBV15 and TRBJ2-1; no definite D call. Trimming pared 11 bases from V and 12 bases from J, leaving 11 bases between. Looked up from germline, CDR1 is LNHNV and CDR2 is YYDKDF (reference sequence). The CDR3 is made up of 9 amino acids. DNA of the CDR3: TGTGCCCCCCGAGCAGTGCAGTTCTTC. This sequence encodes CAPRAVQFF.

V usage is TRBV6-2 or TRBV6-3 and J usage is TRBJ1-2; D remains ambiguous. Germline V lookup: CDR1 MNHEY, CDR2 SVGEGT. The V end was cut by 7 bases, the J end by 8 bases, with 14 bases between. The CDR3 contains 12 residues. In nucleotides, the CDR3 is TGTGCCAGCAATCCCGGGCTGGAGGGCTACACCTTC. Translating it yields CASNPGLEGYTF.

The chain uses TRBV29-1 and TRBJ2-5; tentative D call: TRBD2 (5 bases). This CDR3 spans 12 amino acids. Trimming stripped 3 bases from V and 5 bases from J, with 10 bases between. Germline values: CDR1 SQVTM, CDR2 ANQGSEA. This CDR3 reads CSVEAGGETQYF. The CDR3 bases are TGCAGCGTTGAGGCGGGCGGGGAGACCCAGTACTTC.

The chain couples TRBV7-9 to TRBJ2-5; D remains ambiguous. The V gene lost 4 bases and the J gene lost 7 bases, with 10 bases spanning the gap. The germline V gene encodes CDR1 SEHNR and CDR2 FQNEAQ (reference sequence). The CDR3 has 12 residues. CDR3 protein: CASSSVVGTQYF. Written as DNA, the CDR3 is TGTGCCAGCAGCTCGGTTGTTGGGACCCAGTACTTC. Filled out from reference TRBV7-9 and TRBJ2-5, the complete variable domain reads DTGVSQNPRHKITKRGQNVTFRCDPISEHNRLYWYRQTLGQGPEFLTYFQNEAQLEKSRLLSDRFSAERPKGSFSTLEIQRTEQGDSAMYLCASSSVVGTQYFGPGTRLLVL.

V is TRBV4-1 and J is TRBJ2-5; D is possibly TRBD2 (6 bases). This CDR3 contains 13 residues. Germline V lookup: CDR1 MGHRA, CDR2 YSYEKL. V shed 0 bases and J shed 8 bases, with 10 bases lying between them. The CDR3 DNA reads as TGCGCCAGCAGCCAAGAGTCGGAGGGAACCCAGTACTTC. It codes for CASSQESEGTQYF.

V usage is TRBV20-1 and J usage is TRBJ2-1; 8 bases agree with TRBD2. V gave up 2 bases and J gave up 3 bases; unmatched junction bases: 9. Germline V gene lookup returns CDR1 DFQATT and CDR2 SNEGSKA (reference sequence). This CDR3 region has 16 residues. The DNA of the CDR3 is TGCAGTGCTAGAAAACCTTTAGCGGGGTTCTACAATGAGCAGTTCTTC. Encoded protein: CSARKPLAGFYNEQFF.

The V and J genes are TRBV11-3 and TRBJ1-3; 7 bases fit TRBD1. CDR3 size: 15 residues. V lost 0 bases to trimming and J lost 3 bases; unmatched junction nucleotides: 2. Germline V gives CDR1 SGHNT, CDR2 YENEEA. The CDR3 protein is CASSLDGTVGNTIYF. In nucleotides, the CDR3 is TGTGCCAGCAGCTTAGATGGGACAGTTGGAAACACCATATATTTT.

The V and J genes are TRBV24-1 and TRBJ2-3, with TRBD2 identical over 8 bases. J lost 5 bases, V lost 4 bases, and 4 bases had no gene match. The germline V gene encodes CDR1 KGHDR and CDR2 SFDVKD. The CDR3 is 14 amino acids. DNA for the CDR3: TGTGCCACCAGTGAACACGGGGGGGAAGATACGCAGTATTTT. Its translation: CATSEHGGEDTQYF.

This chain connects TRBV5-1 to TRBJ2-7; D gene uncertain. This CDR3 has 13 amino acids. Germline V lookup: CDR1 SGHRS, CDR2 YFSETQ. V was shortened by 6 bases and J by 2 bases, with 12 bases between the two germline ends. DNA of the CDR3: TGCGCCAGCAACTCAGGAACTACCTACGAGCAGTACTTC. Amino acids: CASNSGTTYEQYF.

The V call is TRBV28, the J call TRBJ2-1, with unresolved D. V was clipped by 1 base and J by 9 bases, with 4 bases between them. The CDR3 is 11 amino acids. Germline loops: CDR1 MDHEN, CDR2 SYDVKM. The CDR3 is CASSLSPEQFF. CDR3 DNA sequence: TGTGCCAGCAGTTTATCTCCTGAGCAGTTCTTC.

This CDR3 is CASSQAPHSYEQYF. The CDR3 DNA sequence: TGTGCCAGCAGCCAAGCCCCCCACTCCTACGAGCAGTACTTC. This rearrangement joins TRBV4-2 to TRBJ2-7; the D is unclear. V dropped 1 base and J dropped 0 bases, with 7 bases sitting between them. CDR1 is LGHNA and CDR2 is YNFKEQ in the germline V gene. There are 14 residues in the CDR3.